The 4 T cell receptor beta chains listed next were all sequenced from one sample in a study of blood T cell repertoires in COVID-19. Data came from immunoSEQ multiplex PCR; TCRdb stores just in-frame clones and leaves some out. The repertoire holds some 250,000 clones, with about 89% as singletons. The material sequenced was PBMCs or T cells enriched from blood (not recorded which). These receptors were collected from a human donor in a cohort exposed to, infected with or recovered from COVID-19 (not recorded which). The donor label of this sample is uncertain.

The J gene is TRBJ2-3, the V gene TRBV15; 9 nucleotides agree with TRBD2. CDR3 length: 15 residues. Per germline, CDR1 LNHNV and CDR2 YYDKDF (reference sequence). After removal of 5 bases from V and 0 bases from J, the junction contained 3 bases not matched to a gene. CDR3 DNA: TGTGCCACCAGCGCTAGCGGGACTAGCACAGATACGCAGTATTTT. As protein: CATSASGTSTDTQYF.

V and J are TRBV13 and TRBJ2-3, with D tentatively TRBD1 (6 bases). The germline V gene has CDR1 PRHDT and CDR2 FYEKMQ (reference sequence). CDR3 size: 16 residues. Trimming cost V 2 bases and J 5 bases, with 17 bases left between them. In nucleotides, the CDR3 is TGTGCCAGCAGCTTAAGGCCACAGGGTCGGGAAGATACGCAGTATTTT. It translates to CASSLRPQGREDTQYF. The whole variable domain, filled in from reference TRBV13 and TRBJ2-3, reads AAGVIQSPRHLIKEKRETATLKCYPIPRHDTVYWYQQGPGQDPQFLISFYEKMQSDKGSIPDRFSAQQFSDYHSELNMSSLELGDSALYFCASSLRPQGREDTQYFGPGTRLTVL.

A single count supports this clone. The genes are TRBV18 and TRBJ1-2; 10 bases line up with TRBD1. This CDR3 has 16 amino acids. The germline gives CDR1 KGHSH, CDR2 LQKENI. J gave up 3 bases and V 1 base, and 5 bases lay outside the gene matches. CDR3 in amino acids: CASSPQLGTGDYGYTF. CDR3 nucleotides: TGTGCCAGCTCACCACAATTAGGGACAGGGGACTATGGCTACACCTTC.

This sequence joins TRBV13 and TRBJ2-1, with 9 bases lining up with TRBD1. This CDR3 spans 15 amino acids. The germline gives CDR1 PRHDT, CDR2 FYEKMQ (reference sequence). J was trimmed by 7 bases and V by 5 bases; bases with no gene match: 9. This chain's CDR3 is CASSQNGQGMNEQFF. The CDR3 DNA reads as TGTGCCAGCAGCCAAAACGGACAGGGGATGAATGAGCAGTTCTTC.